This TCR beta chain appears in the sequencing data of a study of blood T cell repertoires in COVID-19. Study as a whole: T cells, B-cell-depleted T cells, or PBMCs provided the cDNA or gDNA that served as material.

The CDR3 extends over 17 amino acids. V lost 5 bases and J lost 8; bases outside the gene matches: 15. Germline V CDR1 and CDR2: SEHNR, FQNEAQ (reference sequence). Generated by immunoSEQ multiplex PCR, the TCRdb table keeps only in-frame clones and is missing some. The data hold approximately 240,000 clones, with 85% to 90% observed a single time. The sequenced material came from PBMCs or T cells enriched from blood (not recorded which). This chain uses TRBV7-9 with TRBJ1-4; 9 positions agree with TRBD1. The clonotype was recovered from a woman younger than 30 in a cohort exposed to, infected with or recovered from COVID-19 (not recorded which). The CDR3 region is CASSPRPGTGSVEKLFF. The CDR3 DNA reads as TGTGCCAGCAGCCCTCGTCCCGGGACAGGGTCGGTAGAAAAACTGTTTTTT.